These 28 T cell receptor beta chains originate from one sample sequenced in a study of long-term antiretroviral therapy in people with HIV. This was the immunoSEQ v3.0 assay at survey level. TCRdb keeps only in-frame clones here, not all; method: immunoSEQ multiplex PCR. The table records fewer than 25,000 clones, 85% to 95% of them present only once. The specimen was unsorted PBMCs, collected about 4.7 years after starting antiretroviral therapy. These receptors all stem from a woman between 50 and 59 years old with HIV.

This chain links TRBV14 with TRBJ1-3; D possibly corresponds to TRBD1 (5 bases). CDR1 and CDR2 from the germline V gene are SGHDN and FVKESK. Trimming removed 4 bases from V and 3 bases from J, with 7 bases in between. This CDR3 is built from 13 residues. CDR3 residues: CASSPTVGNTIYF. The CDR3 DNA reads TGTGCCAGCAGCCCGACAGTTGGAAACACCATATATTTT.

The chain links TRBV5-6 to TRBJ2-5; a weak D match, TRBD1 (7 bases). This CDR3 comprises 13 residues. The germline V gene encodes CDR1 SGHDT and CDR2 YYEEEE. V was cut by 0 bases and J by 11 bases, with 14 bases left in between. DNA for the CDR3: TGTGCCAGCAGCTTGGGACAGGGAGGCGTGCAGTACTTC. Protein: CASSLGQGGVQYF.

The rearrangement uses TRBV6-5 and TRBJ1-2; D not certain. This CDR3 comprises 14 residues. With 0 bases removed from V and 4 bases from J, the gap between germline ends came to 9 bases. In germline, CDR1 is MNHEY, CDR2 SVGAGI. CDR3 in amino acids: CASSYSILGYGYTF. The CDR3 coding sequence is TGTGCCAGCAGTTACTCGATTCTTGGCTATGGCTACACCTTC.

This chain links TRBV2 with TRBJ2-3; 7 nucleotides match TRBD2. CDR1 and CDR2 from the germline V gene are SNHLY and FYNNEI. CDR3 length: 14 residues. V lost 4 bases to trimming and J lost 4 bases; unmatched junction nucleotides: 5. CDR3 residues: CASSGSGGPDTQYF. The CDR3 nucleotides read TGTGCCAGCAGTGGGTCGGGGGGTCCAGATACGCAGTATTTT.

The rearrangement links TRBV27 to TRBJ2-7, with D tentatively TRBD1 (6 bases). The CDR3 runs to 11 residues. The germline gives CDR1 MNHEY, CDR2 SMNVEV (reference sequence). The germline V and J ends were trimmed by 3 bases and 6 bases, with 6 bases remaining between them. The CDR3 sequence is CASSLGAEQYF. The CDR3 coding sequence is TGTGCCAGCAGTTTGGGGGCCGAGCAGTACTTC.

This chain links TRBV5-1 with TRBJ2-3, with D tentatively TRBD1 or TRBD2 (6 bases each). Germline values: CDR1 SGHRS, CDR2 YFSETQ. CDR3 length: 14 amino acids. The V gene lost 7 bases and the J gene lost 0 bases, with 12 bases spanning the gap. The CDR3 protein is CASAGHYSTDTQYF. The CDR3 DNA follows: TGCGCCAGCGCGGGACATTATAGCACAGATACGCAGTATTTT.

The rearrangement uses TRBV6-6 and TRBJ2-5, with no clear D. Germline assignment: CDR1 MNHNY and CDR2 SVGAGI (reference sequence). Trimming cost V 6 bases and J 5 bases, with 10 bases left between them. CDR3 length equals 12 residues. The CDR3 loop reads CASSQVGETQYF. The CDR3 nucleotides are TGTGCCAGCAGCCAGGTCGGGGAGACCCAGTACTTC.

CDR3 region: CASSLSGSGGTQYF. CDR3 DNA: TGTGCCAGCAGTTTATCGGGATCGGGTGGGACCCAGTACTTC. This chain connects TRBV28 to TRBJ2-5; maybe TRBD2 (5 bases). The CDR3 sequence is 14 residues long. V was shortened by 1 base and J by 7 bases, with 13 bases between the two germline ends. CDR1 is MDHEN, CDR2 SYDVKM, per germline.

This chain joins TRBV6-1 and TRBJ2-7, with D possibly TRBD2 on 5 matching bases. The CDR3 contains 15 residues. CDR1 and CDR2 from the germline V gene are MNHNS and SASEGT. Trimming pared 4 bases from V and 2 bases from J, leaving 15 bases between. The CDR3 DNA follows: TGTGCCAGCAGTGTGATACTAGTGTCCGCCTACGAGCAGTACTTC. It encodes CASSVILVSAYEQYF.

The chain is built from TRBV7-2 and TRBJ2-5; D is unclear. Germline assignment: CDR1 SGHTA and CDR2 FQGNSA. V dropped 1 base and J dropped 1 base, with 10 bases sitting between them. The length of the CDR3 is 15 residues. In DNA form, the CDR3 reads TGTGCCAGCAGCTTAGGGGCGAGCGTCCAAGAGACCCAGTACTTC. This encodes CASSLGASVQETQYF.

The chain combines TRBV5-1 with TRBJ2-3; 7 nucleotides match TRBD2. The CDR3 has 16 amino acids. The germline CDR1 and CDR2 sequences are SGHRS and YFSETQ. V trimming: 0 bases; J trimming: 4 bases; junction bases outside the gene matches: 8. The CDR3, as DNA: TGCGCCAGCAGCTTGGAGGTGGCGGGAGATGCAGATACGCAGTATTTT. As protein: CASSLEVAGDADTQYF.

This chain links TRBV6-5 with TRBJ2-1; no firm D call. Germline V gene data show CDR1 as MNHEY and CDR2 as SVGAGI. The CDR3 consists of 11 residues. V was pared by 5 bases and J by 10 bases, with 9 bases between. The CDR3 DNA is TGTGCCAGCAGTGGACCCCTCGAGCAGTTCTTC. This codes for CASSGPLEQFF.

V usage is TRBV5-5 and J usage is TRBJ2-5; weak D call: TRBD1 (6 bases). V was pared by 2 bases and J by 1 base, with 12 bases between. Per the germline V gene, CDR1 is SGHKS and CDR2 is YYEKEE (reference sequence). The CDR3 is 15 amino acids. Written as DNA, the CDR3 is TGTGCCAGCAGCTTACCTAGGGGGATCCAAGAGACCCAGTACTTC. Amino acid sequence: CASSLPRGIQETQYF.

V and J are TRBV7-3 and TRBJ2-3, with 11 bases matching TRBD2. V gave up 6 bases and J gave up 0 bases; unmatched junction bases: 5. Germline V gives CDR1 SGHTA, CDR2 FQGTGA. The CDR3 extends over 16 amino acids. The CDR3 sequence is CASSSGTSGSTDTQYF. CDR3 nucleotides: TGTGCCAGCAGTTCCGGGACTAGCGGCAGCACAGATACGCAGTATTTT.

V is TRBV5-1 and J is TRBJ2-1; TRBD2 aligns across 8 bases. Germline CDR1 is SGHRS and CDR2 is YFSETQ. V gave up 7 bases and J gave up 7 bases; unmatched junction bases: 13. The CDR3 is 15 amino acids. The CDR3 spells CASSRGLAMQNEQFF. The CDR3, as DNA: TGCGCCAGCTCGAGAGGACTAGCCATGCAGAATGAGCAGTTCTTC.

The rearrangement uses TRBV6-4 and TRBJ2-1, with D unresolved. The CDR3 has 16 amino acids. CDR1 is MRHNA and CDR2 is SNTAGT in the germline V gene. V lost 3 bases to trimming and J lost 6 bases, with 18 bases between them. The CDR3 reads CASSERWQAPTNEQFF. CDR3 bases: TGTGCCAGCAGTGAACGGTGGCAGGCCCCTACCAATGAGCAGTTCTTC.

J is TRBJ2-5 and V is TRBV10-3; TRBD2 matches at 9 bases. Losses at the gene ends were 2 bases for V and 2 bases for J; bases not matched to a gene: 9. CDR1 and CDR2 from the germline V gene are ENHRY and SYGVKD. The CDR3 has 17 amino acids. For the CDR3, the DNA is TGTGCCATCAGTGAGCCAGCGGGAGGCGTTGGGCAAGAGACCCAGTACTTC. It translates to CAISEPAGGVGQETQYF.

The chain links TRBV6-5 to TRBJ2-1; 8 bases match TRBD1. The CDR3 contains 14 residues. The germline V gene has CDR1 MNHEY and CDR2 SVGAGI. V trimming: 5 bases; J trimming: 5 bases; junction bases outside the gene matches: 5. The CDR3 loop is CASSIEGQDNEQFF. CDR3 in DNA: TGTGCCAGCAGTATCGAGGGACAGGACAATGAGCAGTTCTTC.

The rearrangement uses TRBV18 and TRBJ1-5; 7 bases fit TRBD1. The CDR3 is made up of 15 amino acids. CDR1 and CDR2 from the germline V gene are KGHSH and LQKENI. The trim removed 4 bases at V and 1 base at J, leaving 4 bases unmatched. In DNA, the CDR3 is TGTGCCAGCTCACAGGGGGCAGGCAGCAATCAGCCCCAGCATTTT. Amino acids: CASSQGAGSNQPQHF.

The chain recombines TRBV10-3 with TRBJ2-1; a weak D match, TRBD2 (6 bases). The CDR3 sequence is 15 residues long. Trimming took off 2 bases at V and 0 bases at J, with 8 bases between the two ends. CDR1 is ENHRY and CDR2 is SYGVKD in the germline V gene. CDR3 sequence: CAISERESSYNEQFF. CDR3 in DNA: TGTGCCATCAGTGAGCGGGAGAGCTCCTACAATGAGCAGTTCTTC.

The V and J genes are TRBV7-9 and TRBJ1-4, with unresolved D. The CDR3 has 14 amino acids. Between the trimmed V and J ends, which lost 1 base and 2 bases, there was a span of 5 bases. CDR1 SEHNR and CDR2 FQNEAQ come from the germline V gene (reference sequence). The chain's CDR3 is CASSLDWTNEKLFF. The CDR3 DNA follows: TGTGCCAGCAGCTTAGATTGGACTAATGAAAAACTGTTTTTT.

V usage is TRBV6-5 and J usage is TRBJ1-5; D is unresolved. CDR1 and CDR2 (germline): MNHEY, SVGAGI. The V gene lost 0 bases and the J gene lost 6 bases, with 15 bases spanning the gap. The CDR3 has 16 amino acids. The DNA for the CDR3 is TGTGCCAGCAGTTACTCCGCCTCCCTCCCAAGTCAGCCCCAGCATTTT. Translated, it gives CASSYSASLPSQPQHF.

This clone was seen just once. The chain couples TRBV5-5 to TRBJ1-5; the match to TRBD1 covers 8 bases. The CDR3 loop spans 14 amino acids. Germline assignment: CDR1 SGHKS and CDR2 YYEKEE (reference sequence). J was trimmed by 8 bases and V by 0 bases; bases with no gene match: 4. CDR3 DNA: TGTGCCAGCAGCTTGGGGACAGGGAAGGAGCCCCAGCATTTT. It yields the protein CASSLGTGKEPQHF.

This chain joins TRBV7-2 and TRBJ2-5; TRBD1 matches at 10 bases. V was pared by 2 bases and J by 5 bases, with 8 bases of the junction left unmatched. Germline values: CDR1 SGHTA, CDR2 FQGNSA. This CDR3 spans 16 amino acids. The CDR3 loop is CASSLKGQGHWETQYF. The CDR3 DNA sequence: TGTGCCAGCAGCTTAAAGGGACAGGGGCATTGGGAGACCCAGTACTTC.

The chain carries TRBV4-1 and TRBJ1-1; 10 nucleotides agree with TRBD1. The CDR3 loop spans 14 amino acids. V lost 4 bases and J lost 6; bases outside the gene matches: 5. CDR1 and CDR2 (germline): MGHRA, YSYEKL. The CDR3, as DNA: TGCGCCAGCAGCCCCGGGACAGGGGAACCTGAAGCTTTCTTT. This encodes CASSPGTGEPEAFF.

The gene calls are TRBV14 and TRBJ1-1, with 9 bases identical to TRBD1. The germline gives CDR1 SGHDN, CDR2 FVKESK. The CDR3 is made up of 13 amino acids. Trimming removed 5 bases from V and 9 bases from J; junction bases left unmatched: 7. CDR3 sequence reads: CASSFGTGSKAFF. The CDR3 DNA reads TGTGCCAGCAGCTTTGGGACAGGGAGTAAAGCTTTCTTT. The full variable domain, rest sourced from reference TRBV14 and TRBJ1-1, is EAGVTQFPSHSVIEKGQTVTLRCDPISGHDNLYWYRRVMGKEIKFLLHFVKESKQDESGMPNNRFLAERTGGTYSTLKVQPAELEDSGVYFCASSFGTGSKAFFGQGTRLTVV.

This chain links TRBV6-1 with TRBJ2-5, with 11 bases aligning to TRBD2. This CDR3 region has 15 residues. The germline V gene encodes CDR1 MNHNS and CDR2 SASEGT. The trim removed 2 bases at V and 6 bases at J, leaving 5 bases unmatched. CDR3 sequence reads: CASSETSGSRKTQYF. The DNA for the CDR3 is TGTGCCAGCAGTGAAACTAGCGGGAGTCGGAAGACCCAGTACTTC.

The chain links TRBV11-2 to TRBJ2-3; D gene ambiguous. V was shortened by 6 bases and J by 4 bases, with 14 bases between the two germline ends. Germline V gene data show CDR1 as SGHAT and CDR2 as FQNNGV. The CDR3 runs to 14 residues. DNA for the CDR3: TGTGCCAGCAGACCCTCTGGGCTGGCAGATACGCAGTATTTT. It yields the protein CASRPSGLADTQYF.